This passage covers 24 T cell receptor beta chains from one sample sequenced in a study of shared clonotypes between healthy human individuals. Sequenced by immunoSEQ multiplex PCR; TCRdb stores in-frame clones only, minus some. The sample lists approximately 330,000 clones, 73% occurring once. Material for sequencing was memory CD4+ T cells sorted from blood. Subset described: CD45RA-negative fraction. The receptors stem from a man aged 25 to 45 in good health.

V usage is TRBV7-2 and J usage is TRBJ2-3, with 7 bases lining up with TRBD1. This CDR3 spans 15 amino acids. The V gene end was trimmed by 6 bases and the J gene end by 1 base; junction bases not matched to a gene: 7. The germline V gene encodes CDR1 SGHTA and CDR2 FQGNSA. The CDR3 sequence: CASRRGQGRTDTQYF. For the CDR3, the DNA is TGTGCCAGCAGGAGGGGGCAGGGGCGCACAGATACGCAGTATTTT.

The chain has TRBV28 and TRBJ2-1, with TRBD1 identical over 8 bases. This CDR3 region has 15 residues. Germline CDR1 reads MDHEN; CDR2 reads SYDVKM. The trim removed 5 bases at V and 4 bases at J, leaving 7 bases unmatched. For the CDR3, the DNA is TGTGCCAGCAGTACCCCGGGACAGGAGTACAATGAGCAGTTCTTC. It codes for CASSTPGQEYNEQFF.

This chain joins TRBV4-3 and TRBJ2-3; the D is unclear. The CDR3 spans 14 residues. Germline V gives CDR1 LGHNA, CDR2 YSLEER. The germline V and J ends were trimmed by 0 bases and 4 bases, with 8 bases remaining between them. CDR3 in amino acids: CASSQEVRSDTQYF. The CDR3 DNA follows: TGCGCCAGCAGCCAAGAAGTCCGTTCAGATACGCAGTATTTT.

There are a few counts of this clone. This sequence joins TRBV7-8 and TRBJ2-7; no reliable D call. V was shortened by 4 bases and J by 0 bases, with 16 bases between the two germline ends. This CDR3 is 16 amino acids long. Germline V CDR1 and CDR2: SGHVS, FQNEAQ. The CDR3 nucleotides are TGTGCCAGCAGCTCGTTCGCAGGTATGGGCTCCTACGAGCAGTACTTC. Translating gives CASSSFAGMGSYEQYF.

This clone was picked up one time. The rearrangement uses TRBV5-1 and TRBJ1-3, with D perhaps matching TRBD1 (6 bases). The CDR3 contains 14 residues. V lost 2 bases to trimming and J lost 8 bases, with 14 bases between them. CDR1 is SGHRS and CDR2 is YFSETQ in the germline V gene. The CDR3: CASSFQGPADTIYF. The CDR3, as DNA: TGCGCCAGCAGCTTTCAGGGGCCGGCGGACACCATATATTTT.

The chain recombines TRBV7-2 with TRBJ2-3; 8 bases are a match to TRBD2. CDR3 length: 15 amino acids. Germline trimming cut 3 bases from V and 1 base from J; bases unmatched to any gene: 3. Germline loops: CDR1 SGHTA, CDR2 FQGNSA. CDR3 protein: CASSFDSGGTDTQYF. The CDR3 nucleotides read TGTGCCAGCAGCTTTGATAGCGGGGGCACAGATACGCAGTATTTT. Full variable domain (outside the CDR3, taken from reference TRBV7-2 and TRBJ2-3): GAGVSQSPSNKVTEKGKDVELRCDPISGHTALYWYRQSLGQGLEFLIYFQGNSAPDKSGLPSDRFSAERTGGSVSTLTIQRTQQEDSAVYLCASSFDSGGTDTQYFGPGTRLTVL.

In this sample, this clone turned up many times. This chain connects TRBV5-4 to TRBJ1-2; D unresolved. Germline CDR1 reads SGHNT; CDR2 reads YYREEE (reference sequence). V shed 4 bases and J shed 4 bases, with 11 bases lying between them. The CDR3 runs to 13 residues. CDR3 amino acids: CASSLDRIYGYTF. The CDR3 region has the DNA TGTGCCAGCAGCCTGGACCGGATCTATGGCTACACCTTC.

The chain carries TRBV2 and TRBJ2-5; D perhaps matches TRBD1 (5 bases). The CDR3 extends over 12 amino acids. V was cut by 3 bases and J by 7 bases, with 9 bases left in between. CDR1 and CDR2 from the germline V gene are SNHLY and FYNNEI. In DNA, the CDR3 is TGTGCCAGCAGTGACCCCCAGGGGACCCAGTACTTC. This encodes CASSDPQGTQYF.

Ten or more counts support this clone. The same CDR3 arises from other DNA sequences in this sample as well. The chain carries TRBV2 and TRBJ1-1; D uncertain. Germline V gene sequence: CDR1 SNHLY, CDR2 FYNNEI. The CDR3 is made up of 11 amino acids. V was trimmed by 4 bases and J by 7 bases, leaving 7 bases between them. CDR3 coding DNA: TGTGCCAGCAGTGTGACTTTTGAAGCTTTCTTT. It codes for CASSVTFEAFF. Based on the CDR3 plus reference TRBV2 and TRBJ1-1, the full variable domain is EPEVTQTPSHQVTQMGQEVILRCVPISNHLYFYWYRQILGQKVEFLVSFYNNEISEKSEIFDDQFSVERPDGSNFTLKIRSTKLEDSAMYFCASSVTFEAFFGQGTRLTVV.

The chain couples TRBV9 to TRBJ2-2, with 15 nucleotides matching TRBD2. Germline V gene lookup returns CDR1 SGDLS and CDR2 YYNGEE. This CDR3 is 17 amino acids long. The J segment lost 7 bases and the V segment lost 4 bases, leaving 8 bases of the junction unmatched. The CDR3 nucleotides are TGTGCCAGCAGCCCGCGGACTAGCGGGAGGGCTGTCGGGGAGCTGTTTTTT. Translation gives CASSPRTSGRAVGELFF.

This clone appeared a few times. The V and J genes are TRBV10-2 and TRBJ2-7; D not resolved. Germline-derived CDR1 and CDR2 are WSHSY and SAAADI. Trimming shortened V by 3 bases and J by 0 bases, and 6 bases separated the two germline ends. CDR3 length: 13 amino acids. The CDR3 DNA follows: TGCGCCAGCAGTGACGGCTACTCCTACGAGCAGTACTTC. This encodes CASSDGYSYEQYF.

The chain joins TRBV28 to TRBJ1-3; a possible D gene is TRBD1 (6 bases). Germline CDR1 and CDR2: MDHEN and SYDVKM. V was cut by 6 bases and J by 7 bases, with 13 bases left in between. The CDR3 contains 13 residues. CDR3 nucleotide sequence: TGTGCCAGCAGACCCGGAGGGGGGAACACCATATATTTT. This codes for CASRPGGGNTIYF.

The J gene is TRBJ2-5, the V gene TRBV7-9, with D perhaps matching TRBD1 or TRBD2 (5 bases each). The CDR3 is 16 amino acids. The ends were cut back, 5 bases at V and 0 bases at J, with 16 bases in the middle. The germline CDR1 and CDR2 sequences are SEHNR and FQNEAQ (reference sequence). CDR3 in amino acids: CASSGSVRGYQETQYF. CDR3 nucleotides: TGTGCCAGCAGCGGATCCGTGAGGGGCTACCAAGAGACCCAGTACTTC.

The CDR3 here is CAIALLGDTQYF. CDR3 sequence (DNA): TGTGCCATTGCCCTTCTTGGAGATACGCAGTATTTT. V and J are TRBV10-3 and TRBJ2-3, with no clear D. Trimming pared 9 bases from V and 5 bases from J, leaving 12 bases between. The germline gives CDR1 ENHRY, CDR2 SYGVKD. The CDR3 has 12 residues.

This clone was recorded only once. The chain recombines TRBV28 with TRBJ2-1, with 10 positions matching TRBD1. Germline CDR1 reads MDHEN; CDR2 reads SYDVKM. V lost 6 bases and J lost 4; bases outside the gene matches: 6. The CDR3 covers 15 residues. DNA for the CDR3: TGTGCCAGCAGGATGACAGGGGGCAGATACAATGAGCAGTTCTTC. Its protein product is CASRMTGGRYNEQFF.

The chain links TRBV11-3 to TRBJ2-1; D possibly corresponds to TRBD1 (6 bases). Trimming cost V 1 base and J 3 bases, with 7 bases left between them. CDR1 is SGHNT, CDR2 YENEEA, per germline. This CDR3 has 14 residues. In DNA, the CDR3 is TGTGCCAGCAGCTTAGGGACAGTCTACAATGAGCAGTTCTTC. Encoded protein: CASSLGTVYNEQFF.

This clone was counted ten times or more. The chain links TRBV19 to TRBJ2-5; a weak D match, TRBD1 (5 bases). The germline V and J ends were trimmed by 2 bases and 11 bases, with 12 bases remaining between them. Germline V lookup: CDR1 LNHDA, CDR2 SQIVND (reference sequence). The CDR3 length is 12 residues. The CDR3 here is CASSIRQSEQYF. The CDR3 DNA reads TGTGCCAGTAGTATACGACAGAGTGAACAGTACTTC.

The chain carries TRBV5-1 and TRBJ2-7; 7 bases map to TRBD1. CDR3 length: 14 residues. The V and J ends lost 4 bases and 3 bases, in that order; junction bases with no gene match: 7. The germline CDR1 and CDR2 sequences are SGHRS and YFSETQ. The CDR3 is CASSRSGTDYEQYF. The CDR3 DNA reads as TGCGCCAGCAGCCGTTCCGGGACAGACTACGAGCAGTACTTC.

This clone was counted a few times. This chain joins TRBV10-3 and TRBJ1-1, with TRBD1 matching 9 bases. The CDR3 is 14 residues long. The germline V gene has CDR1 ENHRY and CDR2 SYGVKD. The V gene end was trimmed by 4 bases and the J gene end by 3 bases; junction bases not matched to a gene: 3. CDR3 region: CAISGDRVDTEAFF. CDR3 sequence (DNA): TGTGCCATCAGTGGGGACAGGGTCGACACTGAAGCTTTCTTT.

As for this clone: Sequence at one end of the junction differs from germline and may be a read error. This chain connects TRBV6-1 to TRBJ1-1; the D gene is possibly TRBD1 (5 bases). The CDR3 loop spans 17 amino acids. CDR1 is MNHNS and CDR2 is SASEGT in the germline V gene. The CDR3 sequence: CASSDRLAPPGNAEAFF. The CDR3 region has the DNA TGTGCCAGCAGTGATCGGCTGGCCCCTCCAGGGAACGCTGAAGCTTTCTTT.

The rearrangement uses TRBV7-3 and TRBJ2-7; D could derive from TRBD1 or TRBD2 (7 bases each). The CDR3 extends over 13 amino acids. With 5 bases removed from V and 6 bases from J, the gap between germline ends came to 14 bases. From germline, CDR1 is SGHTA and CDR2 FQGTGA. The CDR3, as DNA: TGTGCCAGCAGCGGGGGGGACAGCACCGAGCAGTACTTC. Amino acids: CASSGGDSTEQYF.

CDR3 nucleotide sequence: TGCGCCAGCAGCTTAGGCCCCGATATGTACGAGCAGTACTTC. Translated: CASSLGPDMYEQYF. This chain links TRBV5-1 with TRBJ2-7; no clear D. There are 14 residues in the CDR3. Per the germline V gene, CDR1 is SGHRS and CDR2 is YFSETQ. Trimming pared 2 bases from V and 4 bases from J, leaving 13 bases between.

V usage is TRBV7-2 and J usage is TRBJ2-4, with D unclear. V lost 1 base and J lost 0, with 10 bases in between. The CDR3 is 16 amino acids. CDR1 SGHTA and CDR2 FQGNSA come from the germline V gene. CDR3 sequence: CASSLEVVLAKNIQYF. The CDR3 DNA reads TGTGCCAGCAGCTTAGAAGTAGTACTAGCCAAAAACATTCAGTACTTC.

The chain joins TRBV15 to TRBJ2-5, with 7 bases fitting TRBD2. The CDR3 sequence is 15 residues long. Germline trimming cut 5 bases from V and 3 bases from J; bases unmatched to any gene: 9. Germline CDR1 LNHNV, CDR2 YYDKDF (reference sequence). The CDR3, as DNA: TGTGCCACCAGCCGGGGAGGGGTACCCAAAGAGACCCAGTACTTC. Residues: CATSRGGVPKETQYF.